This section outlines one TCR beta chain sequence together with its context. This entry is derived from a study of blood T cell repertoires in COVID-19. As for the study in general: The United States, Italy and Spain provided the acute and convalescent COVID-19 samples. T cells, B-cell-depleted T cells, or PBMCs supplied cDNA or gDNA.

Study processing details: Reference gene primer amplification yielded estimated nucleated cell counts. TCRdb's copy holds only in-frame clones and misses some; the assay was immunoSEQ multiplex PCR. That table supplies the V and J calls and clone size; D and trimming were determined from the DNA. The table has approximately 200,000 clones, 70% to 90% seen once; the top ten hold under 3.5%. Germline CDR1 SGDLS, CDR2 YYNGEE. V lost 2 bases and J 4 bases, leaving 15 bases between the germline ends. The CDR3 is 15 residues long. The sequencing sample was made of peripheral blood. This TCR derives from a man aged 25-45 years with COVID-19, enrolled during active disease. The chain employs TRBV9 and TRBJ1-2; D may be TRBD1 (6 bases). The CDR3 DNA follows: TGTGCCAGCAGCGTGCTGGGGGCCGCCTTCTATGGCTACACCTTC. This gives the protein CASSVLGAAFYGYTF.